This TCR beta chain is from a study of blood T cell repertoires in COVID-19. The CDR3 consists of 15 residues. After removal of 0 bases from V and 7 bases from J, the junction contained 3 bases not matched to a gene. The germline gives CDR1 SGHRS, CDR2 YFSETQ. TCRdb keeps only in-frame clones here, not all; method: immunoSEQ multiplex PCR. The sample yields around 100,000 clones, around nine tenths seen once. The chain is built from TRBV5-1 and TRBJ2-7, with TRBD2 matching over 14 bases. This TCR was recovered from a man in his forties or fifties with acute or convalescent COVID-19. What was sequenced was peripheral blood. The CDR3 DNA follows: TGCGCCAGCAGCTTGGGGACTAGCGGGGGGCTGGAGCAGTACTTC. Encoded protein: CASSLGTSGGLEQYF.